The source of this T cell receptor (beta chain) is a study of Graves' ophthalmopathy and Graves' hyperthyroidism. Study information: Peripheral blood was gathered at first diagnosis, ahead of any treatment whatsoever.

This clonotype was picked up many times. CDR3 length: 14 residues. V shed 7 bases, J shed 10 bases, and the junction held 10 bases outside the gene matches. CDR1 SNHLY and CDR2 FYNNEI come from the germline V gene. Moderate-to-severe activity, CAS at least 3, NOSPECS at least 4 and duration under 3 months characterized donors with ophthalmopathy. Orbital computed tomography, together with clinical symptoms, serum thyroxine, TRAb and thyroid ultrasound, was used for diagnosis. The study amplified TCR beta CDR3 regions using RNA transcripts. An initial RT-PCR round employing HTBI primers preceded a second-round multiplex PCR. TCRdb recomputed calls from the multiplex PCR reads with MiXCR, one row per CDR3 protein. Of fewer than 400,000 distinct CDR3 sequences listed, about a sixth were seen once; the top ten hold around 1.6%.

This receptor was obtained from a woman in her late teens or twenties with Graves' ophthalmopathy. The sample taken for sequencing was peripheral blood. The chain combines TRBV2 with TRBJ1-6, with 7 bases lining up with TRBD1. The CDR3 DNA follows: TGTGCCAGCATGGGGCGACAGGGAGGATCACCCCTCCACTTT. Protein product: CASMGRQGGSPLHF.